The clone carrying this T cell receptor beta chain came up many times. Its target is unknown. The source of the sample is a study of CD8 T cells in ankylosing spondylitis. The V gene's germline CDR1 is SGHRS and CDR2 YFSETQ. The CDR3 length is 12 residues. V lost 4 bases and J lost 5, with 9 bases in between. Libraries for TCR beta were made by quantitative 5'-RACE with molecular barcodes. Each CDR3 protein is one row after TCRdb ran MiXCR on the 5' RACE reads. The sample yields fewer than 80,000 distinct CDR3 sequences, approximately 5.3% seen once. Study-wide findings and caveats: Characteristic of ankylosing spondylitis blood, it appeared, was a TCR beta motif comprising several highly homologous variants. Disease-linked clones were reportedly significantly enriched in matched ankylosing spondylitis synovial fluid.

The sample consisted of blood, either unsorted or a sorted T cell fraction (not recorded which). The chain links TRBV5-1 to TRBJ2-5; no definite D call. The clonotype originates from a male donor with ankylosing spondylitis or in good health (not recorded which). The chain's CDR3 is CASSHGGETQYF. The DNA of the CDR3 is TGCGCCAGCAGCCACGGTGGGGAGACCCAGTACTTC.